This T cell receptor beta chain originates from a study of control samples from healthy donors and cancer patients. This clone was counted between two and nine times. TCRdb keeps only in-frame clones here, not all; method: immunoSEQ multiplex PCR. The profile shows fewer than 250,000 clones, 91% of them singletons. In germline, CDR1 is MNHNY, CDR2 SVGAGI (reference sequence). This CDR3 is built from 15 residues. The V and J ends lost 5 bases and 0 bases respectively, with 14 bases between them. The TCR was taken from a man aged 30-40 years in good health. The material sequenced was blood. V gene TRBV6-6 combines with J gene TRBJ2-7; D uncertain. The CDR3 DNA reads TGTGCCAGCAGTCCACTCTCACAAAACTCCTACGAGCAGTACTTC. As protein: CASSPLSQNSYEQYF.